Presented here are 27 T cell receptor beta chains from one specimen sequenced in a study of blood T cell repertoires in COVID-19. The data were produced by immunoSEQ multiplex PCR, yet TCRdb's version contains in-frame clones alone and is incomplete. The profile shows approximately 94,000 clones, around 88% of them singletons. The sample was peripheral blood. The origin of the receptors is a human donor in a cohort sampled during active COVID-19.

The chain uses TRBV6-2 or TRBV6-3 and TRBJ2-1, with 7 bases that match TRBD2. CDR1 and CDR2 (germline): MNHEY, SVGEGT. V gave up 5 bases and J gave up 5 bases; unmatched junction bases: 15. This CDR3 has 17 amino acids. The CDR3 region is CASSNMSPGGSDNEQFF. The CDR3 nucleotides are TGTGCCAGCAGTAACATGTCTCCCGGCGGGAGTGACAATGAGCAGTTCTTC.

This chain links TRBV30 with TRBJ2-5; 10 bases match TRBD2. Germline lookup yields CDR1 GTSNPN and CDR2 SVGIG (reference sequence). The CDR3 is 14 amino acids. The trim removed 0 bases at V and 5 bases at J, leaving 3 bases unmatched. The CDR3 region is CAWSVPSGSETQYF. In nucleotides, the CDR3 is TGTGCCTGGAGTGTACCTAGCGGGAGTGAGACCCAGTACTTC. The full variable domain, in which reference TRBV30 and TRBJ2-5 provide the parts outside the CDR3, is SQTIHQWPATLVQPVGSPLSLECTVEGTSNPNLYWYRQAAGRGLQLLFYSVGIGQISSEVPQNLSASRPQDRQFILSSKKLLLSDSGFYLCAWSVPSGSETQYFGPGTRLLVL.

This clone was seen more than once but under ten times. In DNA, the CDR3 is TGTGCCAGCAGTTACCGACTAGCGGGAGGTTACTACAATGAGCAGTTCTTC. This gives the protein CASSYRLAGGYYNEQFF. The V call is TRBV5-6, the J call TRBJ2-1; 13 bases match TRBD2. Germline assignment: CDR1 SGHDT and CDR2 YYEEEE. CDR3 length equals 17 residues. The V gene end was trimmed by 5 bases and the J gene end by 3 bases; junction bases not matched to a gene: 8.

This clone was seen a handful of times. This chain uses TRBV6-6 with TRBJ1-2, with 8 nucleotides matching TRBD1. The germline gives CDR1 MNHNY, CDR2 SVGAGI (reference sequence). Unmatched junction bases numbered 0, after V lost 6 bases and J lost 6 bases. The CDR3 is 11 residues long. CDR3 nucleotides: TGTGCCAGCAGGACAGGGGATGGCTACACCTTC. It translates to CASRTGDGYTF.

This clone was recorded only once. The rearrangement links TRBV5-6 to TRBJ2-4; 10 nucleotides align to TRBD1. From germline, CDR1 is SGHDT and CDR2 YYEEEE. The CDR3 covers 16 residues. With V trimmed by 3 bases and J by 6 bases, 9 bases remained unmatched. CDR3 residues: CASSSVGGQGGNIQYF. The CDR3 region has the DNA TGTGCCAGCAGCTCAGTTGGCGGACAGGGGGGAAACATTCAGTACTTC.

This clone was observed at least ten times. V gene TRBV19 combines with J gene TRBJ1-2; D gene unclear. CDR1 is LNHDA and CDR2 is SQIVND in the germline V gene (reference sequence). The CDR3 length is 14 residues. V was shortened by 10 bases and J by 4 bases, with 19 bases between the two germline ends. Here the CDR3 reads CAIYSGNPFYGYTF. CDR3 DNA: TGTGCCATTTATTCCGGGAACCCCTTCTATGGCTACACCTTC.

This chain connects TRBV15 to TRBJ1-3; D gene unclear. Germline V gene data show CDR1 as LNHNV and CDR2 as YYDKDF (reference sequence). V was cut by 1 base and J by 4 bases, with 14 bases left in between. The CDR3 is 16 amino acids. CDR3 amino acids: CATSRGGRGQGNTIYF. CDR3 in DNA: TGTGCCACCAGCAGAGGTGGCCGTGGGCAAGGAAACACCATATATTTT.

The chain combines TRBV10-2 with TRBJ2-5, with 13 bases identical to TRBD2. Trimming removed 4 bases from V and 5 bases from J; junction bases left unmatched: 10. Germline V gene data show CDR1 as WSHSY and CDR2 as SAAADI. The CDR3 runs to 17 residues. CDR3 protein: CASSGAGTSGNDETQYF. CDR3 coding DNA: TGCGCCAGCAGTGGGGCCGGGACTAGCGGGAACGACGAGACCCAGTACTTC.

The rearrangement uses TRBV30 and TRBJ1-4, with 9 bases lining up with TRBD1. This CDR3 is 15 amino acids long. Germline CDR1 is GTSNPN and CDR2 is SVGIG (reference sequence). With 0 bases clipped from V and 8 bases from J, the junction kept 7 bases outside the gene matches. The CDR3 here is CAWSVQGTGREKLFF. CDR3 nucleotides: TGTGCCTGGAGTGTACAGGGGACAGGGAGAGAAAAACTGTTTTTT.

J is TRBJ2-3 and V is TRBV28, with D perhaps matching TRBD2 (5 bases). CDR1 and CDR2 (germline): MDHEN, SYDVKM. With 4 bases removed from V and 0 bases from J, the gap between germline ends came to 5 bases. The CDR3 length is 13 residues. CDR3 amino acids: CASSSGSTDTQYF. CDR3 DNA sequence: TGTGCCAGCAGTTCGGGGAGCACAGATACGCAGTATTTT. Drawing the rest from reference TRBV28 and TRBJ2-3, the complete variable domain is DVKVTQSSRYLVKRTGEKVFLECVQDMDHENMFWYRQDPGLGLRLIYFSYDVKMKEKGDIPEGYSVSREKKERFSLILESASTNQTSMYLCASSSGSTDTQYFGPGTRLTVL.

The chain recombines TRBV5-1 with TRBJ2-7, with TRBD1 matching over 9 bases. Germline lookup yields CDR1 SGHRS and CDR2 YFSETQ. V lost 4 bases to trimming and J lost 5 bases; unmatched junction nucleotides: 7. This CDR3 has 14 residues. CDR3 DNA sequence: TGCGCCAGCAGCGCACTACAGGGGGCCCACGAGCAGTACTTC. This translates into CASSALQGAHEQYF.

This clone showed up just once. This CDR3 is CATSDPTTGFSVDTQYF. In DNA, the CDR3 is TGTGCCACCAGTGACCCCACTACAGGGTTTTCGGTTGATACGCAGTATTTT. This rearrangement joins TRBV24-1 to TRBJ2-3, with a tentative D call TRBD1 (6 bases). V dropped 4 bases and J dropped 6 bases, with 22 bases sitting between them. The CDR3 sequence is 17 residues long. Germline lookup yields CDR1 KGHDR and CDR2 SFDVKD.

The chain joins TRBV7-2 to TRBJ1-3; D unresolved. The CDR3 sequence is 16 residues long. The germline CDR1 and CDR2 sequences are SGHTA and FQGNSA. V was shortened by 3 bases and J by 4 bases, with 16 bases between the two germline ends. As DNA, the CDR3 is TGTGCCAGCAGCTTTTCATCGGGTATTGGCGGAAACACCATATATTTT. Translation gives CASSFSSGIGGNTIYF.

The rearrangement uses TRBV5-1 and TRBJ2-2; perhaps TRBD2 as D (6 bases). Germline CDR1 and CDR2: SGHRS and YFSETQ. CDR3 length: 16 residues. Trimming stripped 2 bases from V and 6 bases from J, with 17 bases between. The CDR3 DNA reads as TGCGCCAGCAGCTTCATCAGCCTCCGGGGGTCCGGGGAGCTGTTTTTT. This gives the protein CASSFISLRGSGELFF.

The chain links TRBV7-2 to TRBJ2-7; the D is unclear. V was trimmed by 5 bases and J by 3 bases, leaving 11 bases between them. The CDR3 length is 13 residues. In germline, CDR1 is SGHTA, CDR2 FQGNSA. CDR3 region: CASSKERHYEQYF. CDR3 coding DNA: TGTGCCAGCAGCAAAGAGCGTCACTACGAGCAGTACTTC.

The CDR3 bases are TGTGCCAGCAGCCAAAGACTCCCAGGGGACCCTTCCTACGAGCAGTACTTC. It yields the protein CASSQRLPGDPSYEQYF. J is TRBJ2-7 and V is TRBV3-1 (or the pseudogene TRBV3-2); maybe TRBD1 (6 bases). From germline, CDR1 is LGHDT and CDR2 YNNKEL (reference sequence). V lost 2 bases, J lost 1 base, and 18 bases lay in between. This CDR3 contains 17 residues.

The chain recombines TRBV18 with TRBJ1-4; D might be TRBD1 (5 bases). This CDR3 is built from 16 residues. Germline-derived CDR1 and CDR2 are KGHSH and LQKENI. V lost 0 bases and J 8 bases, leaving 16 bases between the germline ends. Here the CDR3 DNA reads TGTGCCAGCTCACCACCGGGGGGTTCTGGGTTCGAAAAACTGTTTTTT. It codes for CASSPPGGSGFEKLFF.

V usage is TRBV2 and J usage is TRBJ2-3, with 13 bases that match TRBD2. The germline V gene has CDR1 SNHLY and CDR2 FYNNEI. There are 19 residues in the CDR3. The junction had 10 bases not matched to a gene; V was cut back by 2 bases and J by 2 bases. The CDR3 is CASSEFAGTSGVSTDTQYF. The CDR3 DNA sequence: TGTGCCAGCAGTGAATTTGCAGGGACTAGCGGGGTATCCACAGATACGCAGTATTTT.

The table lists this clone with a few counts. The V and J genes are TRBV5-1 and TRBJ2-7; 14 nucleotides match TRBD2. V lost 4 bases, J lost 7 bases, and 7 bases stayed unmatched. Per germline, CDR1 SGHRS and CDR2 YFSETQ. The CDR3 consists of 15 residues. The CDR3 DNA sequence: TGCGCCAGCAGCCCCGGGACTAGCGGGAGATCTGAGCAGTACTTC. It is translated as CASSPGTSGRSEQYF.

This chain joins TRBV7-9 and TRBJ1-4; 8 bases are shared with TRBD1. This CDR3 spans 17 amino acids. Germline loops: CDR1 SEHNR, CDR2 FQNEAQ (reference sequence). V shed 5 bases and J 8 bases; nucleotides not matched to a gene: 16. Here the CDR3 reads CASSQLNPRTGREKLFF. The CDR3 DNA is TGTGCCAGCAGCCAGCTGAACCCTCGGACAGGGAGGGAAAAACTGTTTTTT.

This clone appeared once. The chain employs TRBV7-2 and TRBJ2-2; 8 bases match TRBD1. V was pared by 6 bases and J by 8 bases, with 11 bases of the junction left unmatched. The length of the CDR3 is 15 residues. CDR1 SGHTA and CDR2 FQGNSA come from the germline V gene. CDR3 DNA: TGTGCCAGCAGTACAGGGGGTGCCGGGGGAGGGGAGCTGTTTTTT. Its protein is CASSTGGAGGGELFF.

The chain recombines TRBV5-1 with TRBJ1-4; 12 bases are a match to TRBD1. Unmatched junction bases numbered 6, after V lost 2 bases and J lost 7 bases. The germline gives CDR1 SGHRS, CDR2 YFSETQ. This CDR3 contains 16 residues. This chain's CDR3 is CASSLGTGGAGEKLFF. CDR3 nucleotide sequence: TGCGCCAGCAGCTTAGGGACAGGGGGCGCCGGTGAAAAACTGTTTTTT.

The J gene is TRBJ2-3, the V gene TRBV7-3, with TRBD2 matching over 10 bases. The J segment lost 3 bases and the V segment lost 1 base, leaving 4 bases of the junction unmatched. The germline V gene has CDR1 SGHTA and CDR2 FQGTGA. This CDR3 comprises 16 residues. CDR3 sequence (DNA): TGTGCCAGCAGCTTAAGAGCGGGAGGGCGGACAGATACGCAGTATTTT. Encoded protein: CASSLRAGGRTDTQYF.

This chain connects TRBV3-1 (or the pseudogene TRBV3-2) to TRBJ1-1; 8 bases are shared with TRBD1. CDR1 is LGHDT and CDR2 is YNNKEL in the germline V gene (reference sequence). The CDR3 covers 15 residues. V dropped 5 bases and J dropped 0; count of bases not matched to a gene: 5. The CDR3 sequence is CASSLGQDMNTEAFF. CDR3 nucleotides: TGTGCCAGCAGCTTGGGACAGGACATGAACACTGAAGCTTTCTTT.

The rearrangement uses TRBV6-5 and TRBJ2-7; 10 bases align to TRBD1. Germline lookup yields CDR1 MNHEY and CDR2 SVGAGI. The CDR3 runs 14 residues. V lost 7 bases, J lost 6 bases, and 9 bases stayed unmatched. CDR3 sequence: CASNSGTGVGEQYF. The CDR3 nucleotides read TGTGCCAGCAACTCCGGGACAGGGGTCGGCGAGCAGTACTTC.

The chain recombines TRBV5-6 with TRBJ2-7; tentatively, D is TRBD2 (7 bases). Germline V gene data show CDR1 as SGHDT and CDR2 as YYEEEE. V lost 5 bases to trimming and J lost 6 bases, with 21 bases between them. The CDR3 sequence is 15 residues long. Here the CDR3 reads CASRAQGRWGGEQYF. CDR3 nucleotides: TGTGCCAGCAGAGCCCAGGGGCGGTGGGGGGGCGAGCAGTACTTC.

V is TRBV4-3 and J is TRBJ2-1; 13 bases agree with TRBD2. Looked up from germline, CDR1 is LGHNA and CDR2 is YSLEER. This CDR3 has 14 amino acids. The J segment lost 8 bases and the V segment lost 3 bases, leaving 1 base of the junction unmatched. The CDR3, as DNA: TGCGCCAGCAGCCACGGACTAGCGGGAGATGAGCAGTTCTTC. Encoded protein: CASSHGLAGDEQFF.